This entry describes one T cell receptor beta chain. Its antigen has not been determined. Within one base of it there is no much larger clone, and no base qualities were kept. The data were taken from a study of T-cell reconstitution after alpha-beta-depleted transplantation in children (TCRdb year 2016). Looking at the study overall: The study quantitatively tracked T-cell immune reconstitution after TCRalphabeta/CD19-depleted allogeneic hematopoietic cell transplantation in children using TCR repertoire profiling. On the study overall, not on this receptor specifically: The high TCRbeta diversity at day 60 in some patients was ascribed to recipient T cells and intrathymic progenitors that had survived conditioning. Apparently early alphabetaT-cell count recovery about two months after transplant reportedly relied on only several hundred rapidly expanded clones derived from non-depleted graft cells. Over subsequent months, a decline in hyperexpanded clone frequencies was noted, and after one year, T-cell counts and TCRbeta diversity were mostly ascribed to newly produced T cells.

Per the germline V gene, SGHTA is the CDR1 and FQGNSA is the CDR2. CDR3 length: 17 amino acids, cysteine to phenylalanine. This entry keeps only the CDR3 DNA: 51 bases, framed from base 1. V and J are trimmed by 2 bases and 0 bases, and the gene matches miss 9 bases of the junction. The library was built by means of PCR. TCRdb records Illumina HiSeq 2500 as the sequencer. TCR libraries were prepared with molecular barcoding, using unique molecular identifiers to normalize TCRbeta repertoire quantification. TCRdb redid the processing of the public reads, applying fastp at Q25 and MiXCR, and retained in-frame beta chains. When rows share a CDR3 protein, they turn into one entry using the most common DNA and genes. In all, the sample holds 600,000 to 700,000 distinct CDR3 sequences, and around 13% of those were seen once. In total, the top ten clones hold 0.79% of the sample. The treatment or condition tag for this specimen amounts to: allogeneic hematopoietic cell transplantation with graft depleted of TCRalphabeta T cells and CD19 B cells. Transplant recipients were children who received TCRalphabeta/CD19-depleted allogeneic hematopoietic cell grafts.

The specimen was PBMCs, collected before TCRalphabeta/CD19-depleted stem cell transplant. The sequence was collected from a girl aged 2 to 10 with congenital amegakaryocytic thrombocytopenia, due to receive a stem cell transplant. The chain links TRBV7-2 with TRBJ2-7; TRBD2 lines up with 8 middle nucleotides. CDR3 loop: CASSLQSPSGPSYEQYF. The nucleotides read TGTGCCAGCAGCTTACAGTCCCCTAGCGGGCCCTCCTACGAGCAGTACTTC.